Each of the 17 T cell receptor beta chains below was sequenced from the same sample in a study of T-cell reconstitution after alpha-beta-depleted transplantation in children. Library preparation (for TCRbeta) was performed with unique molecular identifiers. TCRdb fed the PCR reads into MiXCR, producing one record per CDR3 protein. The repertoire consists of fewer than 750,000 distinct CDR3 sequences, with 25% to 30% occurring once and the leading ten covering 30% to 40%. The sample consisted of PBMCs, taken before TCRalphabeta/CD19-depleted stem cell transplant. These receptors all come from a boy in the first two years of life with Wiskott-Aldrich syndrome, due to receive a stem cell transplant.

This sequence joins TRBV19 and TRBJ1-5; 8 nucleotides agree with TRBD1. The CDR3 is 15 residues long. Germline trimming cut 1 base from V and 6 bases from J; bases unmatched to any gene: 5. The V gene's germline CDR1 is LNHDA and CDR2 SQIVND (reference sequence). The CDR3 region is CASSIGAGGGQPQHF. CDR3 bases: TGTGCCAGTAGTATAGGGGCAGGGGGCGGTCAGCCCCAGCATTTT.

The chain has TRBV3-1 and TRBJ2-7; 12 nucleotides agree with TRBD2. The V and J ends lost 1 base and 2 bases, in that order; junction bases with no gene match: 6. Germline CDR1 is LGHDT and CDR2 is YNNKEL (reference sequence). This CDR3 contains 17 residues. In DNA, the CDR3 is TGTGCCAGCAGCCAAGCAGCTAGCGGGAGGGGCGCCTACGAGCAGTACTTC. Translation gives CASSQAASGRGAYEQYF.

This clonotype has only a few counts. The chain joins TRBV5-1 to TRBJ2-3, with 9 nucleotides matching TRBD1. The CDR3 length is 15 residues. In germline, CDR1 is SGHRS, CDR2 YFSETQ. Trimming removed 3 bases from V and 2 bases from J; junction bases left unmatched: 4. CDR3 sequence (DNA): TGCGCCAGCAGCTGGACAGGGGAGATCACAGATACGCAGTATTTT. Its translation: CASSWTGEITDTQYF.

This clonotype was counted many times. The chain uses TRBV5-1 and TRBJ2-1; TRBD2 matches 12 bases. The V gene end was trimmed by 3 bases and the J gene end by 6 bases; junction bases not matched to a gene: 4. The CDR3 covers 15 residues. Germline CDR1 and CDR2: SGHRS and YFSETQ. Written as DNA, the CDR3 is TGCGCCAGCAGCTGGGGACTAGCGGGTAGCAATGAGCAGTTCTTC. It codes for CASSWGLAGSNEQFF.

The chain is built from TRBV27 and TRBJ2-3; 8 positions match TRBD1. The junction had 8 bases not matched to a gene; V was cut back by 3 bases and J by 6 bases. CDR1 is MNHEY, CDR2 SMNVEV, per germline (reference sequence). The CDR3 extends over 15 amino acids. CDR3 sequence reads: CASSFGVQGADTQYF. The CDR3 region has the DNA TGTGCCAGCAGTTTCGGAGTTCAGGGGGCGGATACGCAGTATTTT.

The chain couples TRBV12-3 or TRBV12-4 to TRBJ2-1; TRBD2 matches 10 bases. This CDR3 has 17 residues. Losses at the gene ends were 3 bases for V and 4 bases for J; bases not matched to a gene: 9. The CDR3 DNA reads TGTGCCAGCAGTTTGGTTTTAAGGACTAGCGGATACAATGAGCAGTTCTTC. Translated: CASSLVLRTSGYNEQFF.

The chain's CDR3 is CSASPLAGVKETQYF. The DNA of the CDR3 is TGCAGTGCTAGTCCACTAGCGGGAGTTAAAGAGACCCAGTACTTC. J is TRBJ2-5 and V is TRBV20-1; 11 positions match TRBD2. V shed 3 bases, J shed 3 bases, and the junction held 6 bases outside the gene matches. This CDR3 contains 15 residues. CDR1 DFQATT and CDR2 SNEGSKA come from the germline V gene (reference sequence).

In this sample, this clonotype turned up a few times. This chain connects TRBV5-1 to TRBJ1-1; a possible D gene is TRBD1 (5 bases). The germline V and J ends were trimmed by 5 bases and 2 bases, with 10 bases remaining between them. The CDR3 totals 13 residues. Looked up from germline, CDR1 is SGHRS and CDR2 is YFSETQ. The CDR3 spells CASRRQQNTEAFF. The CDR3 DNA reads TGCGCCAGCAGAAGACAGCAAAACACTGAAGCTTTCTTT. The full variable domain, with the rest looked up from reference TRBV5-1 and TRBJ1-1, is KAGVTQTPRYLIKTRGQQVTLSCSPISGHRSVSWYQQTPGQGLQFLFEYFSETQRNKGNFPGRFSGRQFSNSRSEMNVSTLELGDSALYLCASRRQQNTEAFFGQGTRLTVV.

This clonotype has just a few counts. This chain links TRBV5-1 with TRBJ1-2, with a possible D match to TRBD1 (5 bases). The CDR3 contains 14 residues. V was clipped by 4 bases and J by 2 bases, with 12 bases between them. Per the germline V gene, CDR1 is SGHRS and CDR2 is YFSETQ. In nucleotides, the CDR3 is TGCGCCAGCAGCGTCAAGTGGGGGAACTATGGCTACACCTTC. Translation gives CASSVKWGNYGYTF.

This rearrangement joins TRBV3-1 to TRBJ2-1, with 8 bases lining up with TRBD1. From germline, CDR1 is LGHDT and CDR2 YNNKEL (reference sequence). There are 17 residues in the CDR3. The trim removed 4 bases at V and 2 bases at J, leaving 10 bases unmatched. The CDR3 bases are TGTGCCAGCAGCCCCTCCCCGGACAGGGCTCCCTACAATGAGCAGTTCTTC. As protein: CASSPSPDRAPYNEQFF.

V usage is TRBV4-2 and J usage is TRBJ2-7, with D tentatively TRBD1 (6 bases). Germline assignment: CDR1 LGHNA and CDR2 YNFKEQ. Trimming cost V 0 bases and J 3 bases, with 15 bases left between them. There are 16 residues in the CDR3. The CDR3 DNA reads as TGTGCCAGCAGCCAAGATCTCTCAGGGGTGCGCTACGAGCAGTACTTC. Translated: CASSQDLSGVRYEQYF.

The V and J genes are TRBV5-6 and TRBJ2-1; 7 bases map to TRBD1. This CDR3 comprises 15 residues. Germline lookup yields CDR1 SGHDT and CDR2 YYEEEE. Germline trimming cut 1 base from V and 3 bases from J; bases unmatched to any gene: 4. This CDR3 is CASSLFGQVYNEQFF. CDR3 in DNA: TGTGCCAGCAGCTTGTTTGGACAGGTCTACAATGAGCAGTTCTTC.

This clonotype was counted between two and nine times. The chain links TRBV7-2 to TRBJ2-5; D perhaps matches TRBD1 (5 bases). From germline, CDR1 is SGHTA and CDR2 FQGNSA. V lost 5 bases and J 1 base, leaving 11 bases between the germline ends. This CDR3 is 14 amino acids long. DNA for the CDR3: TGTGCCAGCAGCCGAAGGGGCTTCCAAGAGACCCAGTACTTC. It yields the protein CASSRRGFQETQYF. Combining the CDR3 with reference TRBV7-2 and TRBJ2-5 gives the whole variable domain GAGVSQSPSNKVTEKGKDVELRCDPISGHTALYWYRQSLGQGLEFLIYFQGNSAPDKSGLPSDRFSAERTGGSVSTLTIQRTQQEDSAVYLCASSRRGFQETQYFGPGTRLLVL.

J is TRBJ2-1 and V is TRBV10-3; tentatively, D is TRBD2 (6 bases). Germline V lookup: CDR1 ENHRY, CDR2 SYGVKD. The CDR3 loop spans 11 amino acids. The V and J ends lost 6 bases and 8 bases respectively, with 8 bases between them. CDR3 in amino acids: CAIREGDEQFF. The CDR3 region has the DNA TGTGCCATCAGGGAGGGCGATGAGCAGTTCTTC.

This clonotype occurred a few times. The chain carries TRBV19 and TRBJ1-1, with D possibly TRBD1 on 5 matching bases. Trimming took 4 bases from V and 4 from J, leaving 16 bases between them. CDR3 length: 15 residues. Per germline, CDR1 LNHDA and CDR2 SQIVND (reference sequence). The CDR3 nucleotides are TGTGCCAGTAGTAGGAGGGACCTGCTGGTCACTGAAGCTTTCTTT. Its translation: CASSRRDLLVTEAFF.

This chain links TRBV6-1 with TRBJ2-3; D call uncertain. V was clipped by 1 base and J by 7 bases, with 6 bases between them. There are 12 residues in the CDR3. CDR1 and CDR2 (germline): MNHNS, SASEGT. The DNA for the CDR3 is TGTGCCAGCAGTGAAGGTCGCCATACGCAGTATTTT. Amino acid sequence: CASSEGRHTQYF.

This clonotype was recorded a few times. V is TRBV14 and J is TRBJ2-1, with TRBD2 as a possible D gene (5 bases). Germline V CDR1 and CDR2: SGHDN, FVKESK. The V end was cut by 1 base, the J end by 5 bases, with 21 bases between. The CDR3 has 18 residues. The CDR3 nucleotides read TGTGCCAGCAGCCAAGCCCGTGAGGGCCTGGGCCTCAACAATGAGCAGTTCTTC. Translation: CASSQAREGLGLNNEQFF.